A single T cell receptor (beta chain) is shown here with its context. It lacks a known antigen. Qualities for individual bases were not recorded, and no much larger clone is one base off. TCR CDR3 regions were amplified from genomic DNA by multiplex PCR using the deep immunoSEQ assay. For each cell subset, the extracted genomic DNA was distributed evenly across all wells of several immunoSEQ 96-well plates, and each plate served as one replicate. Each replicate PCR for sorted subsets received approximately 220 ng genomic DNA, equal to some 32,000 T cell genomes. The purified libraries were quantified using a Qubit 3.0 fluorometer, sized with a Bioanalyzer 2100, and then quantified again using the KAPA Library Quantification kit. Each immunoSEQ 96-well plate was sequenced on its own single-read 150-cycle Illumina NextSeq 550 flow cell. The authors' pipeline ran thus. Because the immunoSEQ output included only junctional sequences and no quality scores, the filtering could not be the same as the filtering used for full-length reads. To assign V/J genes and CDR3, sequences were annotated against IMGT germline references using PyIR, a Python wrapper for IgBLAST v1.9. Any read was removed if the V/J assignment was weak (E-value above 1e-6), the CDR3 was missing, or the read contained stop codons, out-of-frame junctions, or ambiguous translated residues. V3J clonotypes were defined by identical inferred V gene, J gene, and CDR3 amino acid sequence. Percentage overlap between repertoires was computed as shared unique clonotypes divided by the size of the smaller repertoire. Richness of each repertoire was evaluated using RTK rarefaction, the Chao1 estimator, and Recon v2.1 estimates of unobserved clonotypes. OLGA was used to compute generation probabilities for all TCRbeta clonotypes that the gDNA method yielded from a few donors. Held by TCRdb, this immuneACCESS table contains in-frame sequences only and omits some clones. Under half of the omission traces to an unresolved V gene where checked; the cause of the rest is unknown. D and trimming were read from the DNA, whereas the V and J calls and clone size are those reported in that table. Across this sample there are fewer than 1 million clones, with around 96% seen only once. About 0.22% of the sample is taken by the ten largest.

CD8 naive samples were CD45RO-negative cells positively selected for CCR7, giving a CD45RA+CCR7+ population that excluded TemRA cells. The donors were healthy, HIV-negative adults with no recently reported acute infections or vaccinations. Every donor was a Caucasian adult living in Nashville, Tennessee, USA. Blood was collected by leukapheresis, and PBMCs were isolated by Ficoll-Histopaque density gradient centrifugation and then cryopreserved in liquid nitrogen vapor phase. Purity and quantity of every magnetically sorted T cell population were checked by analytical flow cytometry. Genomic DNA was isolated from each sorted fraction and quantified by UV absorbance on a Nanodrop 2000c. The entry originates in a study of shared clonotypes between healthy human individuals (dated by TCRdb to 2018 to 2021). In the study overall: The cohort comprised two women and a few men aged 18 to 49 years. Per donor, three plates each were used for CD4 naive and CD4 memory, two for CD8 naive, and one for CD8 memory. To estimate repertoire size and how much clonotypes are shared between individuals, the study performed deep sequencing of blood TCR repertoires from five healthy adults. Libraries were prepared and TCR repertoires were sequenced by different laboratories using diverse techniques, in order to increase sequencing depth and limit assay-specific biases. Per donor, leukapheresis produced somewhere between about 0.94 and 8.9 billion PBMCs.

At the junction V is shortened by 5 bases and J by 4 bases; bases outside the gene matches: 10. Per the germline V gene (reference sequence), MNHEY is the CDR1 and SMNVEV is the CDR2. Its CDR3 holds 16 amino acids, cysteine through phenylalanine. The DNA shown is the 48-base CDR3, in frame from base 1. The research as a whole found: Clonotypes shared by all four sorted-subset donors showed higher generation probabilities than non-shared clonotypes. Sharing across several donors was observed for about 5% of naive CD4, over 3% of naive CD8, around 2.5% of memory CD4, and about 0.39% of memory CD8 clonotypes. Because the study included only a small number of donors, the genetic and exposure-history diversity represented was limited. Incomplete sequencing was indicated by rarefaction of sorted-subset datasets, despite the large sequencing depth. Pairwise subsampling indicated that sequencing depth was expected to affect the degree of clonotype sharing among donors. Naive subsets generally had larger estimated clonotype richness than memory subsets did. Sampling was restricted to blood, and TCR repertoires in tissues likely differ from the TCR repertoires found in blood.

Recombination linked TRBV27 to TRBJ2-1; the junction holds 8 bases that match TRBD2. This receptor was taken from a man aged 30 to 45 in good health. Sample: naive CD8+ T cells sorted from blood. Taken with the paper, the label for cell subset or site translates to: CD45RA+CCR7+. The CDR3 amino acid sequence is: CASSPPGLVGYNEQFF. The nucleotide sequence is given as TGTGCCAGCAGTCCCCCGGGACTAGTTGGATACAATGAGCAGTTCTTC.